This T cell receptor beta chain is from a study of lymphopenia after photon versus proton radiotherapy. Data came from immunoSEQ multiplex PCR; TCRdb stores just in-frame clones and leaves some out. The sample lists about 53,000 clones; around 83% were seen once. CDR1 is MNHEY, CDR2 SVGAGI, per germline. V lost 5 bases and J 7 bases, leaving 12 bases between the germline ends. The CDR3 runs 13 residues. The V gene is TRBV6-5, the J gene TRBJ1-5; D might be TRBD1 (6 bases). The TCR comes from a man aged 50 to 59 with gastric cancer. Sequencing was performed on peripheral blood, taken from a patient treated with photon-based radiotherapy. CDR3 loop: CASSNDRQQPQHF. In DNA, the CDR3 is TGTGCCAGCAGTAATGACAGGCAGCAGCCCCAGCATTTT.